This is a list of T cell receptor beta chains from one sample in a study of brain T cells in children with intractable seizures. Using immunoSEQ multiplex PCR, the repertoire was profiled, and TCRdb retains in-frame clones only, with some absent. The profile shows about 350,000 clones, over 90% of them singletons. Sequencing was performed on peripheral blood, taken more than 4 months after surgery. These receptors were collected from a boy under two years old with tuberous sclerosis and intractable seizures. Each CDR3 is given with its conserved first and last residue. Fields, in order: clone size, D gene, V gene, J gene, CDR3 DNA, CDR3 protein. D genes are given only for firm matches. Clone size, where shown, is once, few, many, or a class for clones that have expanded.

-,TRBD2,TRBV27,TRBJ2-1,TGTGCCAGCAGTTTAACAGCTCCCGGGACTAGCTCCTACAATGAGCAGTTCTTC,CASSLTAPGTSSYNEQFF
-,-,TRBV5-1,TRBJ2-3,TGCGCCAGCAGCAACGAGGGGATTGAGGGGACGCAGTATTTT,CASSNEGIEGTQYF
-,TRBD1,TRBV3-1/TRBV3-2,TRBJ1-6,TGTGCCAGCAGCCCCCGGGACAGGGTGGACTCACCCCTCCACTTT,CASSPRDRVDSPLHF
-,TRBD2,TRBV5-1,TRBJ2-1,TGCGCCAGCGAAGCCCCTTTAGCGGGAGCTTCTCGCCATGAGCAGTTCTTC,CASEAPLAGASRHEQFF
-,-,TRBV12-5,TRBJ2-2,TGTGCTAGTGGTTTGGAGGGAGGGGGCGTTACACGCGGGGAGCTGTTTTTT,CASGLEGGGVTRGELFF
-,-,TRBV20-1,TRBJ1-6,TGCAGTGCCGCAGGGTCACCCCTCCACTTT,CSAAGSPLHF
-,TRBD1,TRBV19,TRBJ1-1,TGTGCCAGTAGGAACAGGGGGCGAGACACTGAAGCTTTCTTT,CASRNRGRDTEAFF
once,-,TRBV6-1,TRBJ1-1,TGTGCCAGCAGTGAAGGTAAGGGTTGGACTGAAGCTTTCTTT,CASSEGKGWTEAFF
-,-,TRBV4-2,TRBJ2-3,TGTGCCAGCAGCCAAGATCAGGATACGCAGTATTTT,CASSQDQDTQYF
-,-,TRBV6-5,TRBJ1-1,TGTGCCAGCAAAATTCACAGGGTGGACACTGAAGCTTTCTTT,CASKIHRVDTEAFF
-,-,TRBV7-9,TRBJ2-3,TGTGCCAGCACCCCATGGGGTACGCAGTATTTT,CASTPWGTQYF
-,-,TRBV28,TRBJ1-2,TGTGCCAGCAGTTCCAAATACGGACAGCGTCCTATCTATGGCTACACCTTC,CASSSKYGQRPIYGYTF
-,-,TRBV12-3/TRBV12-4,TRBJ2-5,TGTGCCAGCAGTTTAGGCTCGGAAGAGACCCAGTACTTC,CASSLGSEETQYF
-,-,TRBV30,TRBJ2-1,TGTGCCTGGAGTTGGTACAATGAGCAGTTCTTC,CAWSWYNEQFF
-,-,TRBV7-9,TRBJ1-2,TGTGCCAGCAGCCCGATCCACTCCAACTATGGCTACACCTTC,CASSPIHSNYGYTF
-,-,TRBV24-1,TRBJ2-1,TGTGCCACCAGTGATCTTCGGCGGGGTAATGAGCAGTTCTTC,CATSDLRRGNEQFF
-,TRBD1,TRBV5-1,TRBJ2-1,TGCGCCAGCTCCGCCGGGACAGCCTACAATGAGCAGTTCTTC,CASSAGTAYNEQFF
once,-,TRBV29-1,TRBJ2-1,TGCAGCGTTGAGCGACCGGGGTACGGGGAGGTGGATGAGCAGTTCTTC,CSVERPGYGEVDEQFF
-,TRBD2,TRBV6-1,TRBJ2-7,TGTGCCAGCAGTGACCGGGTTCGCGCTGTAGCGGGGTTCTACGAGCAGTACTTC,CASSDRVRAVAGFYEQYF
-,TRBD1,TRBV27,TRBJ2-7,TGTGCCAGCAGTTCTATCCGACAGGGGGTCTCCTACGAGCAGTACTTC,CASSSIRQGVSYEQYF
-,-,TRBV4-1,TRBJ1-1,TGCGCCAGCAGCCAAGGAGGCCGGAAGAACACTGAAGCTTTCTTT,CASSQGGRKNTEAFF
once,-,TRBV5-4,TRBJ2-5,TGTGCCAGCAGCTTGGCCTTGGGAGAGACCCAGTACTTC,CASSLALGETQYF
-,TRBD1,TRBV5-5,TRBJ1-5,TGTGCCAGCAGCTCTGGACAGGTTTTTAAGCCCCAGCATTTT,CASSSGQVFKPQHF
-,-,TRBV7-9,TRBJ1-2,TGTGCCAGCAGCTTAGGAGGGGACGACCGCTACCTCTATGGCTACACCTTC,CASSLGGDDRYLYGYTF
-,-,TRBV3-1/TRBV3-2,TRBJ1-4,TGTGCCAGCAGCCTTTTCACAGGGCCACTTGAAAAACTGTTTTTT,CASSLFTGPLEKLFF
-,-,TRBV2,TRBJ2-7,TGTGCCAGCAGTGCACAGTCCAAATACGAGCAGTACTTC,CASSAQSKYEQYF
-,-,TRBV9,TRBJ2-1,TGTGCCAGCAGCGTAGGGGTTAGCGTATTGTTTAGTGAGCAGTTCTTC,CASSVGVSVLFSEQFF
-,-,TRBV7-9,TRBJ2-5,TGTGCCAGCAGCTTATTGGGGGTCGGCTCGGACCAGTACTTC,CASSLLGVGSDQYF
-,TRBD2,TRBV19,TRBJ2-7,TGTGCCAGTAGTACCCGCAGCGGGACACGACTAGCGGGATCCTACGAGCAGTACTTC,CASSTRSGTRLAGSYEQYF
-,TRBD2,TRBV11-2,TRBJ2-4,TGTGCCAGCAGCTGGACTAGCGGGAGAGCCAAAAACATTCAGTACTTC,CASSWTSGRAKNIQYF
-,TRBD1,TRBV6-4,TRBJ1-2,TGTGCCAGCAGTGAAAATCCAGGGGGAGCATACTATGGCTACACCTTC,CASSENPGGAYYGYTF
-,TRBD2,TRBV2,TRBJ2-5,TGTGCCAGCAGTGAAGCTAGCGGGGGGGCCAGTGAGACCCAGTACTTC,CASSEASGGASETQYF
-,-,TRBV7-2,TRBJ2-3,TGTGCCAGCAGCTTAGCGGGGTGGGCTAGCGCCAGCACAGATACGCAGTATTTT,CASSLAGWASASTDTQYF
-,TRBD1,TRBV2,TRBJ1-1,TGTGCCAGCAGTGAAAATCCGGGACAGGGGTATTATGCTTTCTTT,CASSENPGQGYYAFF
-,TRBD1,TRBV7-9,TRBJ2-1,TGTGCCAGCAGCTGGATGGGACAGGGAGGCCTGAATGAGCAGTTCTTC,CASSWMGQGGLNEQFF
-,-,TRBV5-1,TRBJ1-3,TGCGCCAGCAGCTTGGGGGCCACGAACTCTGGAAACACCATATATTTT,CASSLGATNSGNTIYF
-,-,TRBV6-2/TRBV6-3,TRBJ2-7,TGTGCCAGCAGTTACCCCGAAGAATACGAGCAGTACTTC,CASSYPEEYEQYF
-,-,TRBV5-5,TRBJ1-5,TGTGCCAGCAGCTTCGCAGGGTCGGATCAGCCCCAGCATTTT,CASSFAGSDQPQHF
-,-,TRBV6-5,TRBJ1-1,TGTGCCAGCAGAAAATACAGGGAAAATGAAGCTTTCTTT,CASRKYRENEAFF
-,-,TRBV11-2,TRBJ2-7,TGTGCCAGCAGCCACGGACAGCCCTACGAGCAGTACTTC,CASSHGQPYEQYF
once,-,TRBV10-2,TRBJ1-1,TGCGCCAGCAGTGAGTCTTGGAGGGAAGGGAACACTGAAGCTTTCTTT,CASSESWREGNTEAFF
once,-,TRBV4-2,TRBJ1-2,TGTGCCAGCAGCCAAGATCTGCTAGGGGGGCCTGCTAACTATGGCTACACCTTC,CASSQDLLGGPANYGYTF
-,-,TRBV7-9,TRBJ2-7,TGTGCCAGCAGCTTAGAGGACGGCTACGAGCAGTACTTC,CASSLEDGYEQYF
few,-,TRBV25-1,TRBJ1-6,TGTGCCAGCAGGGTATTATCGTCACCCCTCCACTTT,CASRVLSSPLHF
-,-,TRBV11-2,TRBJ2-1,TGTGCCAGCAGCTTAGGTACGGATCTCCCTGAGCAGTTCTTC,CASSLGTDLPEQFF
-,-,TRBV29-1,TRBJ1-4,TGCAGCCCTACCGGGGGGTGCCGGGAGCTCCTATATGAAAAACTGTTTTTT,CSPTGGCRELLYEKLFF
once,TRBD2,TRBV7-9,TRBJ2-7,TGTGCCAGCAGCTTGAACGGAGGACTAGCGGGATACGAGCAGTACTTC,CASSLNGGLAGYEQYF
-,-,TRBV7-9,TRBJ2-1,TGTGCCAGCAGCCGTTCCAGGGACATTCAACTCAATGAGCAGTTCTTC,CASSRSRDIQLNEQFF
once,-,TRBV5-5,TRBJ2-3,TGTGCCAGCAGCCCCCTGTTGGATACGCAGTATTTT,CASSPLLDTQYF
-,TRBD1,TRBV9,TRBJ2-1,TGTGCCAGCAGCCCACGGACAGGGAAGATGAATGAGCAGTTCTTC,CASSPRTGKMNEQFF
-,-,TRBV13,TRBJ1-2,TGTGCCAGCAGCTCCAGAGGGGGGGAGTTAGGCTATGGCTACACCTTC,CASSSRGGELGYGYTF
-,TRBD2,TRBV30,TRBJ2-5,TGTGCCTGGAGAGCCGCTTGGACTAGCGGGCGTAGGTCCCAAGAGACCCAGTACTTC,CAWRAAWTSGRRSQETQYF
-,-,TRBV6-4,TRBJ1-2,TGTGCCAGCAACCCCCGCCGGGGGGGCTATGGCTACACCTTC,CASNPRRGGYGYTF
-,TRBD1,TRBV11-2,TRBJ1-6,TGTGCCAGCAGCTCCCCGGGACAGGGTGAATTAAGGCCCCTCCACTTT,CASSSPGQGELRPLHF
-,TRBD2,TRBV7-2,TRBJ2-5,TGTGCCAGCAGCACCCGACTAGCGGGGGAGACCCAGTACTTC,CASSTRLAGETQYF
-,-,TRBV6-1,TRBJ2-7,TGTGCCAGCAGTGAATCGAGGGTTCGCTACGAGCAGTACTTC,CASSESRVRYEQYF
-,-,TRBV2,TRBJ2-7,TGTGCCAGCAGCGACACTAACTCCTACGAGCAGTACTTC,CASSDTNSYEQYF
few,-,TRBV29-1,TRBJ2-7,TGCAGCGTTGGCCCGGGACTTACCTACGAGCAGTACTTC,CSVGPGLTYEQYF
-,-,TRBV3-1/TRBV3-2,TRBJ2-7,TGTGCCAGCAGCCAAGAGGGACTTGCGATTTTCGACGAGCAGTACTTC,CASSQEGLAIFDEQYF
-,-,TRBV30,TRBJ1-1,TGTGCCTGGAGAAAGGGGATGAACACTGAAGCTTTCTTT,CAWRKGMNTEAFF